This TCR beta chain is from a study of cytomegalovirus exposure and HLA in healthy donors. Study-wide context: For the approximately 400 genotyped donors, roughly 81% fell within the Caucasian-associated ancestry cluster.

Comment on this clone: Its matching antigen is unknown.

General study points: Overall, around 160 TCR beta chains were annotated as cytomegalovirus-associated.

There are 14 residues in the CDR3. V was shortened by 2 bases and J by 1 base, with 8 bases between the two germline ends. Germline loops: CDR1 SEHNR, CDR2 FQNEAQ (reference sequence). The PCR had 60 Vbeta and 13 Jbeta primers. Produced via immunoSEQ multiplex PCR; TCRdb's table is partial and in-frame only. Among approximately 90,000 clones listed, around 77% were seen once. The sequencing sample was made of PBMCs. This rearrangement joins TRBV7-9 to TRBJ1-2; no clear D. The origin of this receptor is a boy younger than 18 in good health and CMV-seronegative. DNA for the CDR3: TGTGCCAGCAGCTTATCGGAGATTAACTATGGCTACACCTTC. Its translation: CASSLSEINYGYTF.